The 4 T cell receptor beta chains below were found in one sample sequenced in a study of blood T cell repertoires in COVID-19. The assay was immunoSEQ multiplex PCR, and TCRdb's table has in-frame clones only and misses some. Among under 95,000 clones listed, around nine tenths were seen once. Sequenced: peripheral blood. The receptor source for this set is a man aged 40-49 years with acute or convalescent COVID-19.

This clone was found a few times. The gene calls are TRBV18 and TRBJ1-1; no definite D call. Germline loops: CDR1 KGHSH, CDR2 LQKENI. Trimming cost V 6 bases and J 3 bases, with 11 bases left between them. The CDR3 sequence is 13 residues long. The CDR3 region is CASSQLAHTEAFF. CDR3 bases: TGTGCCAGCTCCCAATTGGCCCACACTGAAGCTTTCTTT.

J is TRBJ2-2 and V is TRBV10-2, with D perhaps matching TRBD1 (6 bases). The V gene lost 1 base and the J gene lost 1 base, with 10 bases spanning the gap. Germline values: CDR1 WSHSY, CDR2 SAAADI. This CDR3 has 16 residues. The CDR3 spells CASSEYETGNTGELFF. Written as DNA, the CDR3 is TGCGCCAGCAGTGAGTACGAGACAGGGAACACCGGGGAGCTGTTTTTT.

This clone has only one observation. This chain uses TRBV10-1 with TRBJ2-7; D is unclear. V was clipped by 5 bases and J by 0 bases, with 8 bases between them. CDR1 and CDR2 from the germline V gene are WNHNN and SYGVQD (reference sequence). This CDR3 has 13 residues. The CDR3 protein is CASSSDISYEQYF. The DNA of the CDR3 is TGCGCCAGCAGTTCTGACATCTCCTACGAGCAGTACTTC.

The V and J genes are TRBV2 and TRBJ2-5; 9 bases line up with TRBD1. CDR1 and CDR2 (germline): SNHLY, FYNNEI. V trimming: 6 bases; J trimming: 2 bases; junction bases outside the gene matches: 4. The CDR3 is 14 residues long. The CDR3: CASSGQGIQETQYF. CDR3 coding DNA: TGTGCCAGCAGCGGACAGGGGATACAAGAGACCCAGTACTTC.